The subject of this entry is one T cell receptor beta chain. The antigen is not known. 13 Jbeta primers and 60 Vbeta primers were used for the PCR. The table came from immunoSEQ multiplex PCR; TCRdb's copy has only in-frame clones and leaves some out. The table lists about 200,000 clones, 86% of them singletons. This entry belongs to a study of cytomegalovirus exposure and HLA in healthy donors. Study context: Out of a few hundred genotyped donors, 81% belonged to the Caucasian-associated ancestry cluster. Findings and limits, study-wide: TCR beta V segments were, for the most part, productive about 87% or about 30% of the time in an earlier analysis. The sole available immune exposure information was CMV serostatus.

In germline, CDR1 is MDHEN, CDR2 SYDVKM. Unmatched junction bases numbered 2, after V lost 8 bases and J lost 1 base. The CDR3 is made up of 12 amino acids. This TCR came from a woman in her 30s in good health and CMV-seronegative. The sequencing input was PBMCs. This chain connects TRBV28 to TRBJ2-7; 7 bases are a match to TRBD1. CDR3 sequence reads: CASEGQSYEQYF. CDR3 in DNA: TGTGCCAGCGAGGGACAGTCCTACGAGCAGTACTTC.